The 27 T cell receptor beta chains below come from one sample, sequenced in a study of shared clonotypes between healthy human individuals (dated by TCRdb to the early 2020s). The library came from the immunoSEQ multiplex PCR assay. Imported from immuneACCESS, the table was reduced by TCRdb to in-frame sequences with V and J called. These copies leave out some clones; in studies compared against another copy, an unresolved V gene accounts for under half, and the cause of the remainder is not known. The sample yields over 850,000 clones; around 78% were counted once. Roughly 0.56% of the sample belongs to the ten largest clones. The sequencing sample was made of memory CD4+ T cells from PBMCs. Explained via the paper, the cell subset or site label denotes: CD45RA-negative fraction. Receptors were obtained from a man aged 18 to 29 in good health. Some clones in this sample may be carry-over from other donors' samples.

This clone was picked up a small number of times. This sequence joins TRBV2 and TRBJ1-5; D possibly corresponds to TRBD1 (6 bases). The germline V gene encodes CDR1 SNHLY and CDR2 FYNNEI. CDR3 length: 16 residues. Trimming removed 3 bases at V and 6 bases at J, with 18 bases between. The CDR3 reads CASSEEGGGGTQPQHF. The CDR3 region has the DNA TGTGCCAGCAGTGAGGAGGGGGGAGGGGGTACTCAGCCCCAGCATTTT.

This chain links TRBV5-1 with TRBJ2-3, with TRBD2 matching over 9 bases. Germline V gene lookup returns CDR1 SGHRS and CDR2 YFSETQ. Germline trimming cut 4 bases from V and 5 bases from J; bases unmatched to any gene: 2. The length of the CDR3 is 13 residues. The CDR3 DNA follows: TGCGCCAGCAGCGGACTAGCGATAGATACGCAGTATTTT. Translating it yields CASSGLAIDTQYF.

This chain links TRBV5-6 with TRBJ2-4; no firm D call. The germline V gene has CDR1 SGHDT and CDR2 YYEEEE. Trimming took 0 bases from V and 1 from J, leaving 11 bases between them. This CDR3 is built from 16 residues. The CDR3 here is CASSLGTSWAKNIQYF. The CDR3 coding sequence is TGTGCCAGCAGCTTGGGTACCTCCTGGGCCAAAAACATTCAGTACTTC.

This clone was detected only a few times. The chain joins TRBV11-2 to TRBJ1-1; D is unclear. Trimming took 5 bases from V and 6 from J, leaving 10 bases between them. This CDR3 has 12 residues. The germline V gene encodes CDR1 SGHAT and CDR2 FQNNGV. The DNA for the CDR3 is TGTGCCAGCAGCCCCAGACGGTCTGAAGCTTTCTTT. Translating gives CASSPRRSEAFF. Using reference TRBV11-2 and TRBJ1-1 for the parts outside the CDR3, the full variable domain is EAGVAQSPRYKIIEKRQSVAFWCNPISGHATLYWYQQILGQGPKLLIQFQNNGVVDDSQLPKDRFSAERLKGVDSTLKIQPAKLEDSAVYLCASSPRRSEAFFGQGTRLTVV.

The CDR3 DNA reads TGTGCCACGGGGCGGGCCGGGGAGCTGTTTTTT. Translation: CATGRAGELFF. This sequence joins TRBV10-3 and TRBJ2-2; either TRBD1 or TRBD2 may supply D (5 bases each). The CDR3 runs 11 residues. Trimming shortened V by 10 bases and J by 6 bases, and 9 bases separated the two germline ends. Germline V gene lookup returns CDR1 ENHRY and CDR2 SYGVKD.

The rearrangement joins TRBV9 to TRBJ2-2, with D uncertain. V was cut by 0 bases and J by 6 bases, with 12 bases left in between. The CDR3 has 15 residues. The germline V gene encodes CDR1 SGDLS and CDR2 YYNGEE. The DNA for the CDR3 is TGTGCCAGCAGCGTAGAGGACCTTAGCCCCGGGGAGCTGTTTTTT. Encoded protein: CASSVEDLSPGELFF.

V usage is TRBV28 and J usage is TRBJ2-7, with a possible D match to TRBD2 (6 bases). Germline V gene lookup returns CDR1 MDHEN and CDR2 SYDVKM. The CDR3 totals 11 residues. Trimming removed 7 bases from V and 7 bases from J, with 11 bases in between. CDR3 region: CASTHRGEQYF. The CDR3 DNA reads TGTGCCAGCACCCACCGGGGGGAGCAGTACTTC. The variable domain in full, with the rest retrieved from reference TRBV28 and TRBJ2-7, is DVKVTQSSRYLVKRTGEKVFLECVQDMDHENMFWYRQDPGLGLRLIYFSYDVKMKEKGDIPEGYSVSREKKERFSLILESASTNQTSMYLCASTHRGEQYFGPGTRLTVT.

The table lists this clone with many counts. J is TRBJ2-1 and V is TRBV28; 7 bases line up with TRBD1. V was clipped by 4 bases and J by 7 bases; unmatched bases: 7. From germline, CDR1 is MDHEN and CDR2 SYDVKM. CDR3 length: 14 amino acids. The CDR3 reads CASSSRRGRNEQFF. The CDR3 DNA reads TGTGCCAGCAGTTCCCGTAGGGGGCGTAATGAGCAGTTCTTC.

This rearrangement joins TRBV6-1 to TRBJ2-7; a weak D match, TRBD2 (5 bases). The V gene lost 2 bases and the J gene lost 3 bases, with 14 bases spanning the gap. CDR1 MNHNS and CDR2 SASEGT come from the germline V gene. This CDR3 has 15 residues. The DNA for the CDR3 is TGTGCCAGCAGTGAACGGGGTCCCACCATCTACGAGCAGTACTTC. It specifies CASSERGPTIYEQYF.

CDR3 nucleotides: TGTGCCAGCTCACTAACACCGCGGACCGGGGAGCTGTTTTTT. Amino acids: CASSLTPRTGELFF. This chain uses TRBV18 with TRBJ2-2, with D hard to call. Looked up from germline, CDR1 is KGHSH and CDR2 is LQKENI. Trimming left V 4 bases short and J 5 bases short, with 11 bases between. This CDR3 region has 14 residues.

The chain uses TRBV7-3 and TRBJ2-7; D gene ambiguous. Germline CDR1 SGHTA, CDR2 FQGTGA. The V and J ends lost 3 bases and 7 bases respectively, with 13 bases between them. The CDR3 totals 13 residues. The CDR3 nucleotides are TGTGCCAGCAGCTTTGGGGTGCCGCGGGAGCAGTACTTC. The encoded protein is CASSFGVPREQYF. Full variable domain (missing parts from reference TRBV7-3 and TRBJ2-7): GAGVSQTPSNKVTEKGKYVELRCDPISGHTALYWYRQSLGQGPEFLIYFQGTGAADDSGLPNDRFFAVRPEGSVSTLKIQRTERGDSAVYLCASSFGVPREQYFGPGTRLTVT.

The chain recombines TRBV18 with TRBJ1-3; D might be TRBD1 (6 bases). Germline V gene lookup returns CDR1 KGHSH and CDR2 LQKENI. The V and J ends lost 3 bases and 0 bases respectively, with 12 bases between them. The CDR3 has 16 amino acids. The CDR3 sequence: CASSPDGQLSGNTIYF. In nucleotides, the CDR3 is TGTGCCAGCTCACCCGATGGACAGCTCTCTGGAAACACCATATATTTT.

This chain uses TRBV5-1 with TRBJ1-4; TRBD1 might be the D (6 bases). The CDR3 is made up of 12 amino acids. Germline CDR1 SGHRS, CDR2 YFSETQ. Trimming removed 1 base at V and 8 bases at J, with 6 bases between. DNA of the CDR3: TGCGCCAGCAGCTTGACAGGGGAAAAACTGTTTTTT. This gives the protein CASSLTGEKLFF.

The table lists this clone with a few counts. This chain joins TRBV19 and TRBJ2-3; the match to TRBD1 covers 7 bases. CDR3 length: 15 amino acids. V trimming: 7 bases; J trimming: 2 bases; junction bases outside the gene matches: 9. Germline V gene sequence: CDR1 LNHDA, CDR2 SQIVND (reference sequence). CDR3 DNA sequence: TGTGCCAGTAAGGGACAGCAACTGCCCACAGATACGCAGTATTTT. As protein: CASKGQQLPTDTQYF. Full variable domain (remainder filled in from reference TRBV19 and TRBJ2-3): DGGITQSPKYLFRKEGQNVTLSCEQNLNHDAMYWYRQDPGQGLRLIYYSQIVNDFQKGDIAEGYSVSREKKESFPLTVTSAQKNPTAFYLCASKGQQLPTDTQYFGPGTRLTVL.

The rearrangement joins TRBV7-2 to TRBJ2-1; perhaps TRBD2 as D (6 bases). Germline CDR1 and CDR2: SGHTA and FQGNSA. Trimming cost V 1 base and J 3 bases, with 13 bases left between them. The CDR3 sequence is 16 residues long. CDR3 loop: CASSLVSGRDYNEQFF. CDR3 bases: TGTGCCAGCAGCTTAGTATCCGGGAGAGACTACAATGAGCAGTTCTTC.

Remarks on this clone: The same CDR3 also results from other DNA sequences found in this sample. The V gene is TRBV5-1, the J gene TRBJ2-5, with TRBD2 matching over 9 bases. Germline values: CDR1 SGHRS, CDR2 YFSETQ. The CDR3 totals 15 residues. Losses at the gene ends were 0 bases for V and 2 bases for J; bases not matched to a gene: 2. The CDR3 reads CASSLGLAGQETQYF. Written as DNA, the CDR3 is TGCGCCAGCAGCTTGGGGCTAGCGGGGCAAGAGACCCAGTACTTC.

The rearrangement uses TRBV6-5 and TRBJ2-1; 9 bases are shared with TRBD1. Losses at the gene ends were 3 bases for V and 7 bases for J; bases not matched to a gene: 7. The CDR3 covers 15 residues. Germline-derived CDR1 and CDR2 are MNHEY and SVGAGI. CDR3 DNA: TGTGCCAGCAGTTATCAGGGACAGGGTACTAATGAGCAGTTCTTC. It is translated as CASSYQGQGTNEQFF.

The chain carries TRBV5-6 and TRBJ1-2, with a tentative D call TRBD1 (5 bases). Germline V CDR1 and CDR2: SGHDT, YYEEEE. The CDR3 loop spans 15 amino acids. The germline V and J ends were trimmed by 4 bases and 4 bases, with 17 bases remaining between them. CDR3 bases: TGTGCCAGCAGCCCACGGATGGGGACCGGCTATGGCTACACCTTC. It translates to CASSPRMGTGYGYTF.

This clone was counted between two and nine times. V gene TRBV10-3 combines with J gene TRBJ1-1; 10 nucleotides align to TRBD1. V was pared by 6 bases and J by 5 bases, with 12 bases of the junction left unmatched. CDR1 and CDR2 from the germline V gene are ENHRY and SYGVKD. The CDR3 runs 16 residues. CDR3 sequence reads: CAISPGTGVLRTEAFF. The CDR3 nucleotides read TGTGCCATCAGCCCCGGGACAGGGGTTCTGAGGACTGAAGCTTTCTTT.

The gene calls are TRBV9 and TRBJ2-1; 10 bases align to TRBD2. CDR1 and CDR2 from the germline V gene are SGDLS and YYNGEE. This CDR3 comprises 16 residues. Losses at the gene ends were 0 bases for V and 6 bases for J; bases not matched to a gene: 6. CDR3 bases: TGTGCCAGCAGCGTAGAACCAGCGGGGGGGTCCAATGAGCAGTTCTTC. This translates into CASSVEPAGGSNEQFF.

The chain carries TRBV28 and TRBJ1-4, with D possibly being TRBD1 (6 bases). CDR3 length: 16 amino acids. V gave up 3 bases and J gave up 4 bases, with 15 bases separating them. Germline CDR1 MDHEN, CDR2 SYDVKM. The CDR3 protein is CASSFVQGVNNEKLFF. Here the CDR3 DNA reads TGTGCCAGCAGTTTTGTACAGGGTGTTAATAATGAAAAACTGTTTTTT.

V is TRBV28 and J is TRBJ2-1, with 12 bases identical to TRBD2. Unmatched junction bases numbered 9, after V lost 4 bases and J lost 8 bases. The CDR3 runs 16 residues. Germline values: CDR1 MDHEN, CDR2 SYDVKM. CDR3 loop: CASSSPWTSGNYEQFF. The CDR3 nucleotides read TGTGCCAGCAGTTCCCCCTGGACTAGCGGGAACTATGAGCAGTTCTTC.

The sample holds one count of this clone. V gene TRBV19 combines with J gene TRBJ1-5; 9 bases are a match to TRBD1. The germline gives CDR1 LNHDA, CDR2 SQIVND (reference sequence). The CDR3 is 16 residues long. The ends lost 9 bases at V and 2 bases at J; junction bases unmatched: 11. The CDR3 DNA follows: TGTGCCAGCCAAATCGGGACAGGGATGGGCAATCAGCCCCAGCATTTT. Its translation: CASQIGTGMGNQPQHF.

The chain uses TRBV6-6 and TRBJ2-6; D gene unclear. CDR1 is MNHNY and CDR2 is SVGAGI in the germline V gene (reference sequence). This CDR3 comprises 16 residues. Trimming removed 0 bases from V and 3 bases from J, with 9 bases in between. CDR3 nucleotides: TGTGCCAGCAGTTACTCGCCGGGCTATGGGGCCAACGTCCTGACTTTC. Translation gives CASSYSPGYGANVLTF.

The chain has TRBV11-3 and TRBJ2-1, with 8 bases matching TRBD2. Losses at the gene ends were 3 bases for V and 9 bases for J; bases not matched to a gene: 7. Germline loops: CDR1 SGHNT, CDR2 YENEEA. This CDR3 is 14 amino acids long. CDR3 in DNA: TGTGCCAGCAGCTTTCCAGGACTAGCTGCTGAGCAGTTCTTC. It yields the protein CASSFPGLAAEQFF.

This chain uses TRBV29-1 with TRBJ1-2; 10 nucleotides match TRBD1. Germline V gene sequence: CDR1 SQVTM, CDR2 ANQGSEA. The length of the CDR3 is 15 residues. V lost 1 base, J lost 4 bases, and 6 bases stayed unmatched. CDR3 nucleotides: TGCAGCGTTGAAGGCCGGGACAGGGGAACCTATGGCTACACCTTC. This codes for CSVEGRDRGTYGYTF. Looking up the rest from reference TRBV29-1 and TRBJ1-2 gives the full variable domain: SAVISQKPSRDICQRGTSLTIQCQVDSQVTMMFWYRQQPGQSLTLIATANQGSEATYESGFVIDKFPISRPNLTFSTLTVSNMSPEDSSIYLCSVEGRDRGTYGYTFGSGTRLTVV.

J is TRBJ2-7 and V is TRBV6-6; D may be TRBD1 (6 bases). The germline CDR1 and CDR2 sequences are MNHNY and SVGAGI (reference sequence). Trimming took off 5 bases at V and 0 bases at J, with 14 bases between the two ends. CDR3 length equals 15 residues. This CDR3 is CASSLTLQGSYEQYF. CDR3 coding DNA: TGTGCCAGCAGTCTCACCTTACAGGGCTCCTACGAGCAGTACTTC.